Included here is one TCR beta chain sequence, with context. The antigen remains unidentified. This CDR3 region has 15 residues. Germline CDR1 SGHTA, CDR2 FQGNSA. Trimming shortened V by 1 base and J by 6 bases, and 14 bases separated the two germline ends. With 60 Vbeta and 13 Jbeta primers, the PCR was carried out. This table comes from immunoSEQ multiplex PCR, and its TCRdb copy is limited to in-frame clones, with some not included. This sample has roughly 110,000 clones, with around 80% found just once. This sample was taken from a study of cytomegalovirus exposure and HLA in healthy donors. Study-wide results and limits: About 87% or about 30% of the time was how often most TCR beta V segments were productive, according to an earlier analysis.

The clonotype was recovered from a young man in good health and CMV-seropositive. The chain carries TRBV7-2 and TRBJ2-3; D is unresolved. The sequenced sample consisted of PBMCs. CDR3 sequence: CASSLGYSTWDTQYF. CDR3 nucleotides: TGTGCCAGCAGCTTAGGGTACTCGACTTGGGATACGCAGTATTTT.